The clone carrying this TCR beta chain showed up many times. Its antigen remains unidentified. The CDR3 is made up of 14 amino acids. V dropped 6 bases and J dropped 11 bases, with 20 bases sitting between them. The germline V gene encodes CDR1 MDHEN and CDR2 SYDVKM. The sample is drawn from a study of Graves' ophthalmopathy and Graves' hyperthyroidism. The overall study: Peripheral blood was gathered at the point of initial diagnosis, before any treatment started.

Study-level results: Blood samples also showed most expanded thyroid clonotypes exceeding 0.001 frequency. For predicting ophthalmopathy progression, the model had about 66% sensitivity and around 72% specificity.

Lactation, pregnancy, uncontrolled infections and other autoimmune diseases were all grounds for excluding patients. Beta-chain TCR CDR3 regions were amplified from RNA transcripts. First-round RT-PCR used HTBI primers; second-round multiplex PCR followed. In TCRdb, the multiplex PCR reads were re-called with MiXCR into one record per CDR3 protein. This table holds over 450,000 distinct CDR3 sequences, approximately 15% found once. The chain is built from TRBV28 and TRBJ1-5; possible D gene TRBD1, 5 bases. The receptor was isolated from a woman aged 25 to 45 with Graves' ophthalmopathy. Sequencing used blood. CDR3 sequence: CASSSGTGGRAQHF. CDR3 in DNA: TGTGCCAGCAGCTCCGGGACTGGGGGTCGAGCCCAGCATTTT.